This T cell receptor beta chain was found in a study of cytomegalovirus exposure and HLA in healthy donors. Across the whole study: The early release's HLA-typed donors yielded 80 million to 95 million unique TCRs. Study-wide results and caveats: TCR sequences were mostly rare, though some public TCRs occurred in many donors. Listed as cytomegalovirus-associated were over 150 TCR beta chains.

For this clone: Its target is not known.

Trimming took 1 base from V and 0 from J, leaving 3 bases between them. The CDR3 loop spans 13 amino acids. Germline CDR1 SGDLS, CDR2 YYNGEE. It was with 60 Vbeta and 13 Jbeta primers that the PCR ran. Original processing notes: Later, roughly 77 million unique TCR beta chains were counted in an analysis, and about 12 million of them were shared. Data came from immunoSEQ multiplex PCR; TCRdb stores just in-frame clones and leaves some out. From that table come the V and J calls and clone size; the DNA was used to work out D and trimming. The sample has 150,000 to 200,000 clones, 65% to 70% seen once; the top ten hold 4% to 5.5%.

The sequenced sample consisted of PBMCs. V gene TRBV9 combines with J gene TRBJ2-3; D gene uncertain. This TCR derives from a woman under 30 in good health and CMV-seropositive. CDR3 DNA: TGTGCCAGCAGCGTATCAAGCACAGATACGCAGTATTTT. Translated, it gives CASSVSSTDTQYF.